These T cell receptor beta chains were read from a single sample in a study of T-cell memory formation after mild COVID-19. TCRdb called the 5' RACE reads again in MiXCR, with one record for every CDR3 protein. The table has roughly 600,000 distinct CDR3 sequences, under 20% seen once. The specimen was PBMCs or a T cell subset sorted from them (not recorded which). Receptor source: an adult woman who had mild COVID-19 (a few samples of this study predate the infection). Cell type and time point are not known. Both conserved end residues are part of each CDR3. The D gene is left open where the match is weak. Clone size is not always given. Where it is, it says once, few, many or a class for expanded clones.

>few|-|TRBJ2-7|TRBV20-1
CSATRQIPYEQYF
TGCAGTGCTACACGACAGATCCCCTACGAGCAGTACTTC
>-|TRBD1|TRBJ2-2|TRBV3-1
CASSQGTAIRGTGELFF
TGTGCCAGCAGCCAGGGGACAGCGATCCGTGGCACCGGGGAGCTGTTTTTT
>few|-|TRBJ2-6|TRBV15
CATSREQGSGANVLTF
TGTGCCACCAGCAGAGAACAGGGTTCTGGGGCCAACGTCCTGACTTTC
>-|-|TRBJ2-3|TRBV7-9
CAIPGEGAGPTDTQYF
TGTGCCATCCCAGGGGAGGGTGCGGGGCCCACAGATACGCAGTATTTT
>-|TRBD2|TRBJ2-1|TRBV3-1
CASRRAGGSYNEQFF
TGTGCCAGCAGACGAGCGGGGGGTTCCTACAATGAGCAGTTCTTC
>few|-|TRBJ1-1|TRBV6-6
CASSYSRYEAFF
TGTGCCAGCAGTTACTCTCGGTATGAAGCTTTCTTT
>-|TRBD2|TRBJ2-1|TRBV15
CATSRDMGTRINEQFF
TGTGCCACCAGCAGAGATATGGGGACTAGAATTAATGAGCAGTTCTTC
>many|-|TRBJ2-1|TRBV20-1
CSVPSGTYYNEQFF
TGCAGTGTTCCCTCCGGGACCTACTACAATGAGCAGTTCTTC
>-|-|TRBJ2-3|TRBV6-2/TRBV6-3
CATTRGRMDTQYF
TGTGCCACCACTCGGGGCCGGATGGATACGCAGTATTTT
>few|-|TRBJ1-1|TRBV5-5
CASRADTGNTEAFF
TGTGCCAGCAGAGCGGACACTGGGAACACTGAAGCTTTCTTT
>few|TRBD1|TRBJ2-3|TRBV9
CASSVAPGQTTDTQYF
TGTGCCAGCAGCGTAGCGCCGGGACAGACCACAGATACGCAGTATTTT
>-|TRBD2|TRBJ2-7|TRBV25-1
CASRSGGRNEQYF
TGTGCCAGCCGGTCGGGGGGGCGGAACGAGCAGTACTTC
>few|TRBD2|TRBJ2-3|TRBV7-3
CASSQQRLAGGTDTQYF
TGTGCCAGCAGTCAACAAAGACTAGCGGGAGGCACAGATACGCAGTATTTT
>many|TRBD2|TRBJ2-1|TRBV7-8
CASSLSGTSYNEQFF
TGTGCCAGCAGCTTATCCGGGACTAGCTACAATGAGCAGTTCTTC
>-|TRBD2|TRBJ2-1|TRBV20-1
CSARDSGAGDYNEQFF
TGCAGTGCTAGAGATTCTGGGGCGGGAGACTACAATGAGCAGTTCTTC
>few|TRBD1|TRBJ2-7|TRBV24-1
CATSDSGTGVYEQYF
TGTGCCACCAGTGACTCCGGGACAGGTGTATACGAGCAGTACTTC
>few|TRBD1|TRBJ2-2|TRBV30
CAWSGSTGVTGELFF
TGTGCCTGGAGTGGATCGACAGGGGTCACCGGGGAGCTGTTTTTT
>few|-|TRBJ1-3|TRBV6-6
CASRRTASGNTIYF
TGTGCCAGCCGAAGGACAGCCTCTGGAAACACCATATATTTT
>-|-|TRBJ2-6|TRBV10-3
CAISESAGGANVLTF
TGTGCCATCAGTGAGTCGGCAGGTGGGGCCAACGTCCTGACTTTC
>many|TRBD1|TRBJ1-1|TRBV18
CASSTGDNTEAFF
TGTGCCAGCTCCACAGGGGATAACACTGAAGCTTTCTTT
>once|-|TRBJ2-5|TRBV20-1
CSAFRPGQETQYF
TGCAGTGCTTTTAGACCGGGCCAAGAGACCCAGTACTTC
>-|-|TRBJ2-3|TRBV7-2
CASSLQGRVGTDTQYF
TGTGCCAGCAGCTTACAGGGGCGCGTAGGCACAGATACGCAGTATTTT
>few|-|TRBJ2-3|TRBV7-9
CASSLDGLRADTQYF
TGTGCCAGCAGCTTAGACGGGCTAAGGGCAGATACGCAGTATTTT
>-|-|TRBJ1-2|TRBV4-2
CASSPVGRDAYGYTF
TGTGCCAGCAGCCCTGTGGGGAGAGACGCCTATGGCTACACCTTC
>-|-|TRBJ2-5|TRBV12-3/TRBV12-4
CASTPRGQQETQYF
TGTGCCAGCACCCCCCGGGGGCAGCAAGAGACCCAGTACTTC
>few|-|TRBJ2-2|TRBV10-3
CAISEVSGELFF
TGTGCCATCAGTGAAGTTTCCGGGGAGCTGTTTTTT
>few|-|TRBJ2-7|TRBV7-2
CASGPVVIGYEQYF
TGTGCCAGCGGCCCCGTCGTAATTGGCTACGAGCAGTACTTC
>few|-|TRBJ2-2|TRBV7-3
CASSLNPGVSRTGELFF
TGTGCCAGCAGCTTAAATCCGGGAGTCAGTCGGACCGGGGAGCTGTTTTTT
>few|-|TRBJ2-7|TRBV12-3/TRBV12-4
CASSLSLRTYEQYF
TGTGCCAGCAGTTTGTCCCTGAGGACCTACGAGCAGTACTTC
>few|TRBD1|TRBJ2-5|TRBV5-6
CASRRDRGETQYF
TGTGCCAGCAGGAGGGACAGGGGGGAGACCCAGTACTTC
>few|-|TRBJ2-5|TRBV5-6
CASSLAGAGGTQYF
TGTGCCAGCAGCTTGGCGGGGGCCGGCGGGACCCAGTACTTC
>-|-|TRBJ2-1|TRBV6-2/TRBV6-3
CASTRGLKKFF
TGTGCCAGCACCCGGGGACTGAAAAAGTTCTTC
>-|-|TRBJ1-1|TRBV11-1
CASSSQGRGNMNTEAFF
TGTGCCAGCAGCTCGCAAGGGAGGGGAAACATGAACACTGAAGCTTTCTTT
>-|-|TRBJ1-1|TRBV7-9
CASSQPPGKAFF
TGTGCCAGCAGCCAACCTCCGGGGAAAGCTTTCTTT
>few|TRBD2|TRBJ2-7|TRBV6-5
CASSSSVRGLEYYEQYF
TGTGCCAGCAGCTCGAGTGTTAGGGGACTAGAATACTACGAGCAGTACTTC
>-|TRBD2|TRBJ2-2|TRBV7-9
CASSLGLAWPGELFF
TGTGCCAGCAGCTTGGGACTAGCGTGGCCCGGGGAGCTGTTTTTT
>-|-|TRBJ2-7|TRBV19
CASSMGHRPYEQYF
TGTGCCAGTAGTATGGGACACCGGCCGTACGAGCAGTACTTC
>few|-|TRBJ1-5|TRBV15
CATSGRTSFGGQPQHF
TGTGCCACCAGCGGCCGGACCTCGTTTGGGGGTCAGCCCCAGCATTTT
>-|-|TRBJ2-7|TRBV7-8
CASSFGGPLSYEQYF
TGTGCCAGCAGCTTTGGGGGCCCCCTCTCCTACGAGCAGTACTTC
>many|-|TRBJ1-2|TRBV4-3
CASSQDLFNYGYTF
TGCGCCAGCAGCCAAGATCTTTTTAACTATGGCTACACCTTC
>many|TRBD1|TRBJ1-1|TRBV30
CAWSKDRGITEAFF
TGTGCCTGGAGTAAGGACAGGGGTATCACTGAAGCTTTCTTT
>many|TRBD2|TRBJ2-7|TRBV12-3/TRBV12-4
CASSTGLAGEGEQYF
TGTGCCAGCAGTACGGGACTAGCGGGAGAAGGAGAGCAGTACTTC
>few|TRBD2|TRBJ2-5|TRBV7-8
CASSLVGAGVQETQYF
TGTGCCAGCAGCTTAGTGGGTGCGGGAGTCCAAGAGACCCAGTACTTC
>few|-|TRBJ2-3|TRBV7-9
CASSASPRGTDTQYF
TGTGCCAGCAGCGCTTCTCCGAGAGGCACAGATACGCAGTATTTT